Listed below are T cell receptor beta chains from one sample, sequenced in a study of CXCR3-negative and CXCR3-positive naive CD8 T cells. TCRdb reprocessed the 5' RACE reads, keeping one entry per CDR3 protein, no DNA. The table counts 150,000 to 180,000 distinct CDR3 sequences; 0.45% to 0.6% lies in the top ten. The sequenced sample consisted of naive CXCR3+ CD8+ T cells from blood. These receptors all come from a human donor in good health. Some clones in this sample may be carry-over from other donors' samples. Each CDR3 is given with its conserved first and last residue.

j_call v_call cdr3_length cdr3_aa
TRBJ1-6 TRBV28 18 CASSFDFRGSSYNSPLHF
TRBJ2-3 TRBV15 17 CATSRDYTRPRRDTQYF
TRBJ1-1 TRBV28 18 CASSLSPLAPGVNTEAFF
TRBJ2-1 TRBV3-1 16 CASSPTSGGSYNEQFF
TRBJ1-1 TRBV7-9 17 CASNPTGTGVLNTEAFF
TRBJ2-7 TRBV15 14 CATSRTPVDYEQYF
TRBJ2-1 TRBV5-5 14 CASSLEDYPNEQFF
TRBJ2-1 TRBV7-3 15 CASSPDRVPYNEQFF
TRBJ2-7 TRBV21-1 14 CASTLGTALWEQYF
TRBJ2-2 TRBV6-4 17 CASSDSMLGDGTGELFF
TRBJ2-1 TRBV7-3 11 CASSSDREQFF
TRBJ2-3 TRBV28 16 CASSPNSGPNTDTQYF
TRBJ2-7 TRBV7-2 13 CASSRGHFYEQYF
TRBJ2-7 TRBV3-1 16 CASSQDPAGGSYEQYF
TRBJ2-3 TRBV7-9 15 CASSSDRTSGDTQYF
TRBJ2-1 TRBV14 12 CASSQERVGQFF
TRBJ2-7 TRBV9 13 CASSVGSAYEQYF
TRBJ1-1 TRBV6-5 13 CASSYGWNTEAFF
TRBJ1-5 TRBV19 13 CASTGTAVGPQHF
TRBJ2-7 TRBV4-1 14 CASSQGRGAGEQYF
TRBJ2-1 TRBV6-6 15 CASSYTGPQDNEQFF
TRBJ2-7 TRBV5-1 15 CASSEAGTESYEQYF
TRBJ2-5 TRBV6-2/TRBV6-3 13 CASSYGLVETQYF
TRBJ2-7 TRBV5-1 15 CASSPLRGSYYEQYF
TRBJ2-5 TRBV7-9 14 CASSLMTSWETQYF
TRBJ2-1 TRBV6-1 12 CASRGLPFEQFF
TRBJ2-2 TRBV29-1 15 CSVEEGLAGYGELFF
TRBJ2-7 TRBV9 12 CASSPNSREQYF
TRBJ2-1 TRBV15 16 CATSREAGYSYNEQFF
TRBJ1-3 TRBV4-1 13 CASRAPSGSTIYF
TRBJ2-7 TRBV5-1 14 CASSLGTGLSEQYF
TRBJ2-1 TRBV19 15 CASSSGTRGHNEQFF
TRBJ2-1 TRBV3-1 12 CASSQGYHEQFF
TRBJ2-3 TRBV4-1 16 CASSHTDVGSTDTQYF
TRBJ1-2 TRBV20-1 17 CSARDLSPSGPNYGYTF
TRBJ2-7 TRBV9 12 CASRGQGGEQYF
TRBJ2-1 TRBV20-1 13 CSAILRDYNEQFF
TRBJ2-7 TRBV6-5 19 CASSRNLGLAGDHGYEQYF
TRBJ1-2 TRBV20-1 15 CSASPSPGRGYGYTF
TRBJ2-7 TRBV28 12 CASSLRGCEQYF
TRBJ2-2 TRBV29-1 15 CSVEYGTLNTGELFF
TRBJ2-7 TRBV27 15 CASSLIAGPPYEQYF
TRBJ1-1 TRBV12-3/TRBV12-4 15 CASSFTGTENTEAFF